Listed below are T cell receptor beta chains from one sample, sequenced in a study of post-analysis software for immune sequencing data. TCRdb called the PCR reads again in MiXCR, with one record for every CDR3 protein. The table records some 800,000 distinct CDR3 sequences, roughly 46% of them present only once. Sequencing input: blood. All receptors derive from a girl between 5 and 17 years old with multiple sclerosis. CDR3s include the opening cysteine and the closing phenylalanine or tryptophan. Fields, in order: J gene, D gene, V gene, CDR3 protein. A D gene is named only where the DNA matches it firmly.

j_call: TRBJ2-3
d_call: NA
v_call: TRBV6-5
cdr3_aa: CASSRRGNTDTQYF

j_call: TRBJ2-3
d_call: NA
v_call: TRBV9
cdr3_aa: CASSGETAATDTQYF

j_call: TRBJ2-5
d_call: TRBD2
v_call: TRBV27
cdr3_aa: CATRTSGSSEQYF

j_call: TRBJ2-5
d_call: NA
v_call: TRBV20-1
cdr3_aa: CSATLAGRNTETQYF

j_call: TRBJ2-1
d_call: TRBD2
v_call: TRBV28
cdr3_aa: CASSPILTSGRGNEQFF

j_call: TRBJ2-4
d_call: NA
v_call: TRBV5-5
cdr3_aa: CASSPQGRPIAKNIQYF

j_call: TRBJ2-1
d_call: NA
v_call: TRBV11-3
cdr3_aa: CASSLDRADSLYNEQFF

j_call: TRBJ1-6
d_call: NA
v_call: TRBV12-3/TRBV12-4
cdr3_aa: CASSLLGDNSPLHF

j_call: TRBJ2-1
d_call: TRBD2
v_call: TRBV9
cdr3_aa: CASGLAAFNEQFF

j_call: TRBJ2-7
d_call: TRBD2
v_call: TRBV30
cdr3_aa: CAWIPPSGTYEQYF

j_call: TRBJ2-7
d_call: NA
v_call: TRBV20-1
cdr3_aa: CSANPQDSYEQYF

j_call: TRBJ2-1
d_call: TRBD2
v_call: TRBV20-1
cdr3_aa: CSAPHVLAGNNEQFF

j_call: TRBJ2-1
d_call: NA
v_call: TRBV29-1
cdr3_aa: CSVVVYNEQFF

j_call: TRBJ1-2
d_call: NA
v_call: TRBV18
cdr3_aa: CASSPPSGTVGGYTF

j_call: TRBJ2-7
d_call: TRBD2
v_call: TRBV5-6
cdr3_aa: CASSSGTRGPYEQYF

j_call: TRBJ1-6
d_call: NA
v_call: TRBV7-3
cdr3_aa: CASSSGRTNSPLHF

j_call: TRBJ1-2
d_call: TRBD1
v_call: TRBV29-1
cdr3_aa: CSVDGRGDGYTF

j_call: TRBJ2-5
d_call: TRBD1
v_call: TRBV27
cdr3_aa: CATQGGGETQYF

j_call: TRBJ2-7
d_call: TRBD2
v_call: TRBV20-1
cdr3_aa: CSARDAGVSYEQYF

j_call: TRBJ2-7
d_call: NA
v_call: TRBV20-1
cdr3_aa: CSARIGVVDEQYF

j_call: TRBJ1-1
d_call: TRBD1
v_call: TRBV29-1
cdr3_aa: CSDPGQEDEAFF

j_call: TRBJ2-4
d_call: NA
v_call: TRBV10-3
cdr3_aa: CAGGSGNRETQYF

j_call: NA
d_call: NA
v_call: TRBV7-2
cdr3_aa: CASSCGLGRYEQYF

j_call: TRBJ1-4
d_call: NA
v_call: TRBV29-1
cdr3_aa: CSVDTGWGKLFF

j_call: TRBJ2-2
d_call: NA
v_call: TRBV6-4
cdr3_aa: CASSEFANTGELFF

j_call: TRBJ1-1
d_call: NA
v_call: TRBV29-1
cdr3_aa: CSVVRDTANEAFF

j_call: TRBJ1-6
d_call: NA
v_call: TRBV6-5
cdr3_aa: CASRDISGSPLHF

j_call: TRBJ2-3
d_call: NA
v_call: TRBV5-1
cdr3_aa: CASSLIPDTQYF

j_call: TRBJ2-3
d_call: TRBD1
v_call: TRBV5-1
cdr3_aa: CASSLAGGAGTDTQYF

j_call: NA
d_call: TRBD1
v_call: TRBV10-3
cdr3_aa: CAISAGQGDEQYF

j_call: TRBJ2-7
d_call: NA
v_call: TRBV5-5
cdr3_aa: CASSFIVRRASYEQYF

j_call: TRBJ1-2
d_call: NA
v_call: TRBV18
cdr3_aa: CASSLRNTIQGHGYTF

j_call: TRBJ2-1
d_call: TRBD1
v_call: TRBV20-1
cdr3_aa: CSAGDRGNEQFF

j_call: NA
d_call: NA
v_call: TRBV12-3/TRBV12-4
cdr3_aa: CASSYRQASVGTQYF

j_call: TRBJ1-1
d_call: NA
v_call: TRBV29-1
cdr3_aa: CSVWTVEGMNTEAFF

j_call: TRBJ2-7
d_call: TRBD1
v_call: TRBV5-1
cdr3_aa: CASSFQTGNEQYF

j_call: TRBJ2-2
d_call: TRBD2
v_call: TRBV14
cdr3_aa: CASSQGLAGHGELFF

j_call: TRBJ1-4
d_call: NA
v_call: TRBV7-2
cdr3_aa: CASSLVGPSTNEKRFF

j_call: TRBJ2-1
d_call: TRBD2
v_call: TRBV3-1
cdr3_aa: CASSQVVRGGAGGSYNEQFF

j_call: TRBJ1-2
d_call: NA
v_call: TRBV6-5
cdr3_aa: CASARGTSYGYTF